This section outlines one TCR beta chain sequence together with its context. Data came from immunoSEQ multiplex PCR; TCRdb stores just in-frame clones and leaves some out. The sample has over 30,000 clones, 90% to 95% seen once. This sample was taken from a study of T cell changes during pregnancy in multiple sclerosis. The clonotype originates from a female donor with multiple sclerosis, enrolled in a pregnancy study. This specimen consisted of CD4+ T cells from peripheral blood mononuclear cells, obtained in the third trimester of pregnancy.

In DNA, the CDR3 is TGTGCCAGCAGCTTGTATTCCGGGACAGGGGAGGACGGCTACACCTTC. It is translated as CASSLYSGTGEDGYTF. V usage is TRBV7-3 and J usage is TRBJ1-2; 10 bases are shared with TRBD1. Germline V lookup: CDR1 SGHTA, CDR2 FQGTGA. Trimming at V came to 3 bases and at J to 8 bases, leaving 12 bases not matched to a gene. CDR3 length equals 16 residues.